This TCR beta chain was sequenced for a study of blood T cell repertoires in COVID-19. Study-level information: The United States, Italy and Spain provided the acute and convalescent COVID-19 samples. T cells, B-cell-depleted T cells, or PBMCs provided the cDNA or gDNA that served as material.

This clone was counted only a few times. The CDR3 loop spans 18 amino acids. V lost 2 bases, J lost 3 bases, and 8 bases stayed unmatched. The germline V gene has CDR1 MDHEN and CDR2 SYDVKM. Per the authors' pipeline: Reference gene primers were amplified, and this amplification served to estimate nucleated cell counts. Data came from immunoSEQ multiplex PCR; TCRdb stores just in-frame clones and leaves some out. Clone size and V and J calls were adopted from that table, with D and trimming inferred from the DNA. The top ten clones hold less than 15% of a sample with 95,000 to 120,000 clones, 85% of them seen once.

Source material: peripheral blood. The rearrangement links TRBV28 to TRBJ2-1; 12 bases map to TRBD2. This receptor was taken from a human donor in a cohort sampled during active COVID-19. For the CDR3, the DNA is TGTGCCAGCAGTTTAGGGTCTAGCGGGGGGGCAGTCTACAATGAGCAGTTCTTC. It translates to CASSLGSSGGAVYNEQFF.